The 5 T cell receptor beta chains reported below all come from one sample, sequenced in a study of OX40 agonist ivuxolimab in advanced cancers. Here immunoSEQ multiplex PCR was the method, and the copy in TCRdb shows in-frame clones only, minus some. The data contain 85,000 to 100,000 clones, 93% of them singletons. Sequences were derived from CD4+ or CD8+ T cells sorted from blood, sampled in a trial of the OX40 agonist ivuxolimab. The receptors stem from an adult with an advanced solid tumor such as melanoma, head and neck, liver or kidney cancer.

The rearrangement links TRBV11-2 to TRBJ2-1, with D maybe TRBD2 (5 bases). The V gene's germline CDR1 is SGHAT and CDR2 FQNNGV. V lost 5 bases and J 3 bases, leaving 17 bases between the germline ends. The CDR3 has 16 amino acids. The CDR3 loop reads CASSQLRGAVYNEQFF. DNA for the CDR3: TGTGCCAGCAGCCAACTACGGGGAGCGGTCTACAATGAGCAGTTCTTC.

The gene calls are TRBV18 and TRBJ2-2; D uncertain. The CDR3 spans 16 residues. CDR1 is KGHSH, CDR2 LQKENI, per germline. Trimming pared 2 bases from V and 2 bases from J, leaving 12 bases between. For the CDR3, the DNA is TGTGCCAGCTCACCATGGGCAGGAGCCAACACCGGGGAGCTGTTTTTT. Its translation: CASSPWAGANTGELFF.

V is TRBV4-3 and J is TRBJ2-2; 14 bases map to TRBD2. Germline CDR1 is LGHNA and CDR2 is YSLEER. There are 18 residues in the CDR3. With 1 base clipped from V and 4 bases from J, the junction kept 5 bases outside the gene matches. In nucleotides, the CDR3 is TGCGCCAGCAGCCAAGGACTAGCGGGGGGGCTGGGCACCGGGGAGCTGTTTTTT. Its protein is CASSQGLAGGLGTGELFF.

This chain links TRBV6-5 with TRBJ1-2; no definite D call. Germline assignment: CDR1 MNHEY and CDR2 SVGAGI. V lost 4 bases and J 1 base, leaving 10 bases between the germline ends. CDR3 length equals 14 residues. In DNA form, the CDR3 reads TGTGCCAGCAGTTTGGCAGGCAGTAACTATGGCTACACCTTC. Translated: CASSLAGSNYGYTF.

The CDR3 nucleotides read TGTGCCAGCAGGGGAGCGGGGGGGCTATGGGAGCTGTTTTTT. Translation gives CASRGAGGLWELFF. V and J are TRBV2 and TRBJ2-2, with 10 bases aligning to TRBD2. CDR1 and CDR2 (germline): SNHLY, FYNNEI. This CDR3 spans 14 amino acids. V lost 6 bases to trimming and J lost 9 bases; unmatched junction nucleotides: 7.